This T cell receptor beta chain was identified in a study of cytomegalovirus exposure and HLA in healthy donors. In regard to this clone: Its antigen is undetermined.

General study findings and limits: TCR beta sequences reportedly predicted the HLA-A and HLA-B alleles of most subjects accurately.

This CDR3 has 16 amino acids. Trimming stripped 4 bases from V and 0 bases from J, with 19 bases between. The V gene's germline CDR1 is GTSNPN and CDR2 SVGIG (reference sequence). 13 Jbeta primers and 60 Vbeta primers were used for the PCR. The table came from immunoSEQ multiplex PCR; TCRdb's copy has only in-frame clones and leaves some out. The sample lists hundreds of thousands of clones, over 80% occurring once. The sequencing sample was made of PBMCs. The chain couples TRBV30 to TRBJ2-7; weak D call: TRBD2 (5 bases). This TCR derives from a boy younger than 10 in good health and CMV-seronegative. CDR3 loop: CAWTPGVAFSSYEQYF. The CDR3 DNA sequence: TGTGCCTGGACTCCCGGGGTAGCGTTTAGCTCCTACGAGCAGTACTTC.